These 20 T cell receptor beta chains came from one sample sequenced in a study of cytomegalovirus exposure and HLA in healthy donors. Primers included in the PCR were 60 Vbeta and 13 Jbeta primers. TCRdb's copy holds only in-frame clones and misses some; the assay was immunoSEQ multiplex PCR. Seen here are some 200,000 clones, roughly 8.7% observed once, and the top ten hold over 1%. The sample consisted of PBMCs. All receptors come from a woman aged 25 to 39 in good health and CMV-seropositive.

The chain employs TRBV7-3 and TRBJ2-3, with D possibly being TRBD2 (5 bases). This CDR3 region has 15 residues. Trimming took off 8 bases at V and 2 bases at J, with 17 bases between the two ends. Germline CDR1 and CDR2: SGHTA and FQGTGA. The CDR3 nucleotides read TGTGCCAGCGCATACGCGGGTGCCCCCACAGATACGCAGTATTTT. Translated: CASAYAGAPTDTQYF. Looking up the rest from reference TRBV7-3 and TRBJ2-3 gives the full variable domain: GAGVSQTPSNKVTEKGKYVELRCDPISGHTALYWYRQSLGQGPEFLIYFQGTGAADDSGLPNDRFFAVRPEGSVSTLKIQRTERGDSAVYLCASAYAGAPTDTQYFGPGTRLTVL.

This chain connects TRBV6-1 to TRBJ1-5, with 9 positions matching TRBD1. The J segment lost 0 bases and the V segment lost 2 bases, leaving 8 bases of the junction unmatched. The CDR3 extends over 18 amino acids. CDR1 MNHNS and CDR2 SASEGT come from the germline V gene. The CDR3 region is CASSEFGTGPFSNQPQHF. CDR3 nucleotide sequence: TGTGCCAGCAGTGAATTTGGGACAGGGCCTTTTAGCAATCAGCCCCAGCATTTT.

This chain links TRBV30 with TRBJ2-7, with D maybe TRBD2 (6 bases). V was trimmed by 3 bases and J by 4 bases, leaving 16 bases between them. CDR3 length: 14 residues. Germline V lookup: CDR1 GTSNPN, CDR2 SVGIG (reference sequence). CDR3 sequence reads: CAWRVRGKEYEQYF. Here the CDR3 DNA reads TGTGCCTGGAGGGTACGGGGGAAGGAATACGAGCAGTACTTC.

This clone has more than one count but fewer than ten. The chain recombines TRBV2 with TRBJ1-2; D is perhaps TRBD1 (5 bases). V lost 2 bases, J lost 2 bases, and 9 bases lay in between. Germline loops: CDR1 SNHLY, CDR2 FYNNEI. The CDR3 contains 14 residues. CDR3 protein: CASSEQGRNYGYTF. Written as DNA, the CDR3 is TGTGCCAGCAGTGAACAGGGTCGGAACTATGGCTACACCTTC.

A remark on this clone: One junction end does not reproduce the germline sequence, and a read error may be involved. V is TRBV5-1 and J is TRBJ1-2; D gene uncertain. The CDR3 has 13 residues. The germline V gene has CDR1 SGHRS and CDR2 YFSETQ. CDR3 region: CASSGGPRYGYNF. DNA of the CDR3: TGCGCCAGCAGCGGAGGACCCCGGTATGGCTACAACTTC.

This clone came up a few times. The V call is TRBV7-2, the J call TRBJ2-3; D is ambiguous. The germline V gene has CDR1 SGHTA and CDR2 FQGNSA. Trimming shortened V by 5 bases and J by 2 bases, and 5 bases separated the two germline ends. The CDR3 covers 12 residues. CDR3 region: CASSPNTDTQYF. The CDR3, as DNA: TGTGCCAGCAGCCCCAACACAGATACGCAGTATTTT.

Only a few counts were recorded for this clone. V and J are TRBV5-4 and TRBJ1-2, with D uncertain. There are 14 residues in the CDR3. With 0 bases removed from V and 7 bases from J, the gap between germline ends came to 13 bases. CDR1 is SGHNT and CDR2 is YYREEE in the germline V gene (reference sequence). Here the CDR3 reads CASSLGRGEGGYTF. The CDR3 bases are TGTGCCAGCAGCTTGGGGCGGGGTGAGGGTGGCTACACCTTC.

This clone was observed a few times. The same CDR3 arises from other DNA sequences in this sample as well. The rearrangement links TRBV2 to TRBJ1-2, with TRBD1 identical over 10 bases. V lost 6 bases and J lost 8; bases outside the gene matches: 9. This CDR3 region has 14 residues. Germline-derived CDR1 and CDR2 are SNHLY and FYNNEI. The CDR3, as DNA: TGTGCCAGCAGCCCCCGACAGGGGGCTGGGGGCTACACCTTC. Protein product: CASSPRQGAGGYTF.

The J gene is TRBJ2-2, the V gene TRBV7-9, with 14 positions matching TRBD2. The CDR3 length is 16 residues. Germline loops: CDR1 SEHNR, CDR2 FQNEAQ (reference sequence). V was clipped by 3 bases and J by 5 bases; unmatched bases: 2. The CDR3 is CASSLTSGRATGELFF. As DNA, the CDR3 is TGTGCCAGCAGCTTGACTAGCGGGAGGGCAACCGGGGAGCTGTTTTTT.

The rearrangement uses TRBV6-4 and TRBJ2-1, with D maybe TRBD1 (5 bases). CDR3 length equals 19 residues. Trimming left V 5 bases short and J 2 bases short, with 25 bases between. Germline values: CDR1 MRHNA, CDR2 SNTAGT. CDR3 residues: CASSTTTIRKEGAYNEQFF. The CDR3 DNA reads TGTGCCAGCAGTACAACGACAATACGCAAGGAAGGGGCCTACAATGAGCAGTTCTTC.

The table lists this clone with a few counts. The chain carries TRBV6-1 and TRBJ2-7; TRBD2 might be the D (6 bases). The ends were cut back, 9 bases at V and 2 bases at J, with 14 bases in the middle. In germline, CDR1 is MNHNS, CDR2 SASEGT. The CDR3 length is 13 residues. The DNA of the CDR3 is TGTGCCAGTACCGGGACTTCAACCTACGAGCAGTACTTC. Translating it yields CASTGTSTYEQYF.

This clone turned up a few times. V usage is TRBV5-5 and J usage is TRBJ1-1, with 10 bases identical to TRBD1. Germline CDR1 is SGHKS and CDR2 is YYEKEE (reference sequence). CDR3 size: 18 residues. V lost 0 bases, J lost 5 bases, and 13 bases stayed unmatched. The CDR3 sequence: CASSLEGQGLGGGTEAFF. For the CDR3, the DNA is TGTGCCAGCAGCTTGGAGGGACAGGGGTTGGGCGGGGGTACTGAAGCTTTCTTT.

The genes are TRBV5-6 and TRBJ1-1; D is undetermined. V lost 4 bases, J lost 2 bases, and 3 bases lay in between. CDR3 length: 11 amino acids. Germline CDR1 and CDR2: SGHDT and YYEEEE. For the CDR3, the DNA is TGTGCCAGCAGCCTAAACACTGAAGCTTTCTTT. Its translation is CASSLNTEAFF.

This clone was detected ten times or more. The rearrangement joins TRBV11-2 to TRBJ2-7, with 10 bases matching TRBD2. Unmatched junction bases numbered 5, after V lost 5 bases and J lost 4 bases. The germline gives CDR1 SGHAT, CDR2 FQNNGV. The CDR3 runs to 14 residues. The CDR3 is CASSGLAALYEQYF. CDR3 nucleotides: TGTGCCAGCAGCGGACTAGCGGCTTTATACGAGCAGTACTTC. The full variable domain, its missing parts supplied by reference TRBV11-2 and TRBJ2-7, is EAGVAQSPRYKIIEKRQSVAFWCNPISGHATLYWYQQILGQGPKLLIQFQNNGVVDDSQLPKDRFSAERLKGVDSTLKIQPAKLEDSAVYLCASSGLAALYEQYFGPGTRLTVT.

The CDR3 loop is CSVAPGLLSHTYEQYF. DNA for the CDR3: TGCAGCGTGGCCCCGGGACTCCTTTCCCATACCTACGAGCAGTACTTC. The rearrangement joins TRBV29-1 to TRBJ2-7; possibly TRBD2 for D (6 bases). V shed 6 bases and J shed 2 bases, with 23 bases lying between them. The CDR3 is made up of 16 amino acids. The V gene's germline CDR1 is SQVTM and CDR2 ANQGSEA.

The rearrangement links TRBV9 to TRBJ2-3; TRBD2 matches at 10 bases. This CDR3 has 18 amino acids. CDR1 and CDR2 (germline): SGDLS, YYNGEE. The trim removed 0 bases at V and 3 bases at J, leaving 10 bases unmatched. CDR3 region: CASSVGSSGRARTDTQYF. The CDR3 nucleotides are TGTGCCAGCAGCGTAGGATCGAGCGGGAGGGCTAGGACAGATACGCAGTATTTT.

A few counts support this clone. The chain has TRBV9 and TRBJ2-1; 7 positions match TRBD2. Germline V gives CDR1 SGDLS, CDR2 YYNGEE. The CDR3 covers 13 residues. Germline trimming cut 6 bases from V and 5 bases from J; bases unmatched to any gene: 5. CDR3 loop: CASTSSGHNEQFF. The CDR3 DNA reads TGTGCCAGCACCTCTAGCGGCCACAATGAGCAGTTCTTC.

This clone was counted only a few times. This chain uses TRBV15 with TRBJ1-5; D might be TRBD1 (6 bases). V lost 0 bases to trimming and J lost 4 bases, with 13 bases between them. The germline CDR1 and CDR2 sequences are LNHNV and YYDKDF (reference sequence). This CDR3 comprises 16 residues. CDR3 in DNA: TGTGCCACCAGCAGAGATCAGGGGAGTCGGAATCAGCCCCAGCATTTT. Protein product: CATSRDQGSRNQPQHF.

This clone was seen a handful of times. The chain carries TRBV13 and TRBJ2-3, with D possibly matching TRBD2 (5 bases). There are 16 residues in the CDR3. Trimming cost V 0 bases and J 0 bases, with 10 bases left between them. Germline CDR1 is PRHDT and CDR2 is FYEKMQ (reference sequence). The CDR3 here is CASSLGRAGSTDTQYF. DNA for the CDR3: TGTGCCAGCAGCTTAGGGAGGGCCGGGAGCACAGATACGCAGTATTTT.

This clone was detected a few times. The CDR3, as DNA: TGTGCCAGCAGCTTAGTTAGGGGACTTAAAGAGACCCAGTACTTC. Translation gives CASSLVRGLKETQYF. The chain employs TRBV11-2 and TRBJ2-5; the D gene is possibly TRBD2 (6 bases). CDR1 is SGHAT, CDR2 FQNNGV, per germline. With 1 base removed from V and 3 bases from J, the gap between germline ends came to 12 bases. This CDR3 region has 15 residues.